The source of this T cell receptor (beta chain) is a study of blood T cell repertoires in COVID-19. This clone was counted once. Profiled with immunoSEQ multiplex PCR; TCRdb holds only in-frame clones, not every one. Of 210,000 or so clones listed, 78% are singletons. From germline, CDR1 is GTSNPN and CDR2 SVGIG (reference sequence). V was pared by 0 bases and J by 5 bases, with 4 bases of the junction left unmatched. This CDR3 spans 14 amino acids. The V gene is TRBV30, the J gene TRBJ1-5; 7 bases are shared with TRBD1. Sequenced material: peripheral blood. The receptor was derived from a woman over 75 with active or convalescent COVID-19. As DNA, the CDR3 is TGTGCCTGGAGTGTAGGACAGGCCGATCAGCCCCAGCATTTT. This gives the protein CAWSVGQADQPQHF.